The 28 T cell receptor beta chains below come from one sample, sequenced in a study of tissue T cells after allogeneic stem cell transplantation. Profiled with immunoSEQ multiplex PCR; TCRdb holds only in-frame clones, not every one. The repertoire holds approximately 2,100 clones, approximately 50% seen once, with 30% to 45% in the top ten. Described time point: mouse harvest day 14 after allogeneic transplant. Mouse grafts combined 10^7 T-cell-depleted bone marrow cells with 10^6 splenic CD5+ T cells. The sample taken for sequencing was liver tissue. These receptors originate from a female BALB/c mouse given C57BL/6 T cells with graft-versus-host disease after an allogeneic hematopoietic cell transplant.

This clone was seen a few times. The gene names here belong to mouse. The CDR3 end falls 1 residue outside the read, so it is completed with the germline J gene. The rearrangement uses TRBV20 and TRBJ2-7, with TRBD1 as a possible D gene (5 bases). The germline V gene has CDR1 GFQATS and CDR2 STVNSAI. The CDR3 extends over 12 amino acids. The ends were cut back, 1 base at V and 7 bases at J, with 11 bases in the middle. This CDR3 reads CGARGRGREQYF. The covered CDR3 bases are TGTGGTGCTAGGGGAAGGGGTCGGGAACAGTAC.

This clone was recorded a few times. The germline and genes are mouse ones. The read terminates 1 residue before the CDR3 end, so the remaining end is supplied by the germline J gene. The chain joins TRBV15 to TRBJ2-1; D may be TRBD1 or TRBD2 (6 bases each). Germline V gene lookup returns CDR1 SGHND and CDR2 FRSKSL. The CDR3 consists of 13 residues. The ends were cut back, 1 base at V and 7 bases at J, with 8 bases in the middle. CDR3 bases read: TGTGCCAGCAGTTTAGAGGGGGGAGCTGAGCAGTTC. This sequence encodes CASSLEGGAEQF. The full CDR3 reads CASSLEGGAEQFF.

Note on this clone: Gene names denote mouse genes. The read is 1 residue too short to cover the CDR3 end, so that end is filled in from the germline J gene. The chain couples TRBV16 to TRBJ2-1, with TRBD2 identical over 9 bases. The CDR3 has 15 amino acids. With V trimmed by 5 bases and J by 1 base, 3 bases remained unmatched. Germline-derived CDR1 and CDR2 are SGHSA and FRNQAP. The CDR3 here is CASSEDWGNYAEQFF. The CDR3 DNA, read in part, is TGTGCAAGCAGCGAGGACTGGGGAAACTATGCTGAGCAGTTC.

This clone is a singleton in its sample. Gene and germline names: mouse. With the read ending 1 residue before the CDR3 end, the germline J gene is used to fill in that end. This chain connects TRBV16 to TRBJ2-5; D possibly corresponds to TRBD1 (5 bases). Germline CDR1 reads SGHSA; CDR2 reads FRNQAP. V lost 2 bases and J lost 1, with 7 bases in between. The length of the CDR3 is 14 residues. Partial CDR3 DNA: TGTGCAAGCAGCTTACAGGGAGACCAAGACACCCAGTAC. Translated: CASSLQGDQDTQY. The complete CDR3 sequence is CASSLQGDQDTQYF.

This clone has a handful of counts. Gene names and germline refer to mouse. The observed sequence ends 1 residue before the CDR3 terminus, with the missing tail filled in from the germline J gene. The chain is built from TRBV12-2 and TRBJ2-7; 8 bases agree with TRBD2. With 2 bases clipped from V and 7 bases from J, the junction kept 9 bases outside the gene matches. Per germline, CDR1 SGHLS and CDR2 HYDKME. The CDR3 extends over 14 amino acids. The CDR3 reads CASSPYWGRGEQYF. Incomplete CDR3 DNA: TGTGCCAGCTCTCCCTACTGGGGGCGCGGGGAACAGTAC.

In its sample, this clone was seen a few times. Gene names refer to mouse genes. The observed sequence ends 1 residue before the CDR3 terminus, with the missing tail filled in from the germline J gene. V and J are TRBV13-3 and TRBJ1-1; 8 bases map to TRBD1. Germline-derived CDR1 and CDR2 are NNHDY and SYVADS. This CDR3 region has 13 residues. J gave up 1 base and V 5 bases, and 1 base lay outside the gene matches. The CDR3 region is CASSGQGNTEVFF. The covered CDR3 bases are TGTGCCAGCAGCGGACAGGGGAACACAGAAGTCTTC.

In the case of this clone: All gene names here are mouse names. The CDR3 end is not reached by the read, which stops 1 residue before it; the germline J gene fills it in. The rearrangement joins TRBV3 to TRBJ2-7; 9 bases fit TRBD2. Germline CDR1 is SNHLY and CDR2 is FYNGKV (reference sequence). J gave up 4 bases and V 4 bases, and 5 bases lay outside the gene matches. This CDR3 contains 14 residues. The CDR3 here is CASSSRLGDYEQYF. Partial CDR3 DNA: TGTGCCAGCAGCTCCCGACTGGGGGATTATGAACAGTAC.

Turning to this clone: The gene names here belong to mouse. The DNA ends 1 residue before the CDR3 does, and the rest of the CDR3 is filled in from the germline J gene. The chain employs TRBV4 and TRBJ2-2; 10 bases agree with TRBD1. The CDR3 has 14 amino acids. The V segment lost 9 bases and the J segment 5 bases; nucleotides outside the gene matches: 6. Germline values: CDR1 LGHDT, CDR2 YNNKQL (reference sequence). CDR3 bases read: TGTGCCAGAGCTAAGGGACAGGGGACCGGGCAGCTCTAC. Translating it yields CARAKGQGTGQLY. The whole CDR3 protein reads CARAKGQGTGQLYF.

Details on this clone: Each gene name is a mouse one. The sequence runs out 1 residue before the end of the CDR3; the remainder is reconstructed from the germline J gene. This chain links TRBV26 with TRBJ2-7, with 8 bases fitting TRBD2. The CDR3 has 13 residues. Trimming cost V 5 bases and J 7 bases; bases outside gene matches: 7. Germline V gives CDR1 KGHPV, CDR2 FQNQEV (reference sequence). CDR3 DNA, as far as it was read: TGTGCCAGCAGTACTGGGGGAAGGGGAGAACAGTAC. Amino acid sequence: CASSTGGRGEQY. The full CDR3 protein is CASSTGGRGEQYF.

In this sample, this clone turned up a few times. Germline and genes: mouse. The read ends 1 residue early relative to the CDR3; the germline J gene fills the gap. The V call is TRBV26, the J call TRBJ2-1; D gene ambiguous. This CDR3 region has 14 residues. Per the germline V gene, CDR1 is KGHPV and CDR2 is FQNQEV (reference sequence). Trimming removed 2 bases from V and 2 bases from J, with 7 bases in between. The part of the CDR3 DNA that was read is TGTGCCAGCAGTCTGGCCGGCTACTATGCTGAGCAGTTC. Protein sequence: CASSLAGYYAEQF. The CDR3 in full is CASSLAGYYAEQFF.

Comment on this clone: These gene names are mouse names. The sequenced fragment ends 1 residue before the CDR3 boundary, so the rest is inferred from the germline J gene. The chain joins TRBV4 to TRBJ2-7; 8 bases line up with TRBD2. Trimming took 3 bases from V and 3 from J; bases not matched to a gene: 4. Germline values: CDR1 LGHDT, CDR2 YNNKQL (reference sequence). The CDR3 is 14 amino acids. Incomplete CDR3 DNA: TGTGCCAGCAGCTACTGGGGGGAAGACTATGAACAGTAC. Translating gives CASSYWGEDYEQY. The full CDR3 protein is CASSYWGEDYEQYF.

A remark on this clone: These gene names are mouse names. The read terminates 1 residue ahead of where the CDR3 ends, so the germline J gene completes it. This chain links TRBV13-3 with TRBJ2-5, with 7 bases aligning to TRBD2. This CDR3 is built from 13 residues. V gave up 7 bases and J gave up 4 bases; unmatched junction bases: 6. The germline CDR1 and CDR2 sequences are NNHDY and SYVADS. The CDR3 region is CASGNWGEDTQYF. Incomplete CDR3 DNA: TGTGCCAGCGGCAACTGGGGCGAAGACACCCAGTAC.

In regard to this clone: The germline gene is not matched at one end of the junction; a read error may be the cause. Gene names denote mouse genes. From the germline J gene comes the end of the CDR3, since the read stops 1 residue before it. This sample also contains other DNA sequences that code for the same CDR3. V usage is TRBV13-3 and J usage is TRBJ1-3, with D possibly being TRBD1 (5 bases). This CDR3 contains 15 residues. Germline loops: CDR1 NNHDY, CDR2 SYVADS. The CDR3 sequence: CASSGGSHSGNTLYF. The CDR3 bases that were read are TGCGCCAGCAGCGGGGGGTCCCATTCTGGAAATACGCTCTAT.

As regards this clone: Any gene name here is a mouse gene name. The read terminates 1 residue before the CDR3 end, so the remaining end is supplied by the germline J gene. The J gene is TRBJ2-5, the V gene TRBV12-2; D remains ambiguous. Germline loops: CDR1 SGHLS, CDR2 HYDKME. This CDR3 has 13 residues. V was trimmed by 2 bases and J by 0 bases, leaving 5 bases between them. The CDR3 DNA, read in part, is TGTGCCAGCTCTCCCATTAACCAAGACACCCAGTAC. It translates to CASSPINQDTQY. The entire CDR3 reads CASSPINQDTQYF.

Comments on this clone: The gene symbols are mouse symbols. The read is 1 residue too short to cover the CDR3 end, so that end is filled in from the germline J gene. The chain carries TRBV16 and TRBJ2-3, with 10 bases aligning to TRBD2. The junction had 7 bases not matched to a gene; V was cut back by 4 bases and J by 0 bases. Germline CDR1 SGHSA, CDR2 FRNQAP. The CDR3 contains 17 residues. The CDR3 here is CASSSAGGARSAETLYF. The DNA read from the CDR3 is TGTGCAAGCAGCTCTGCTGGGGGGGCGCGTAGTGCAGAAACGCTGTAT.

Note on this clone: A far bigger clonotype differs at one base, so this is likely a read error. Germline and genes here are mouse. The CDR3 end falls 1 residue outside the read, so it is completed with the germline J gene. Other DNA sequences within the sample encode an identical CDR3. The J gene is TRBJ2-3, the V gene TRBV13-1, with D tentatively TRBD1 (6 bases). There are 15 residues in the CDR3. Germline CDR1 NSHNY, CDR2 SYGAGN. With 2 bases removed from V and 1 base from J, the gap between germline ends came to 11 bases. The chain's CDR3 is CASSDARGGAETLYF. CDR3 bases read: TGTGCCAGCAGTGACGCCAGGGGCGGTGCAGAAACGCTGTAT.

This clone has more than one count but fewer than ten. Each gene name is a mouse one. The read gets to within 1 residue of the CDR3 end, and the germline J gene fills in the rest. The chain couples TRBV4 to TRBJ2-1, with 8 bases identical to TRBD2. This CDR3 contains 14 residues. After removal of 4 bases from V and 7 bases from J, the junction contained 6 bases not matched to a gene. Germline V gives CDR1 LGHDT, CDR2 YNNKQL (reference sequence). CDR3 bases read: TGTGCCAGCAGCTCCTGGGGGGTGGGGGCTGAGCAGTTC. It yields the protein CASSSWGVGAEQF. The full CDR3 sequence reads CASSSWGVGAEQFF.

The table lists this clone with a few counts. All gene names here are mouse names. Read data end 1 residue before the CDR3 end; the end is taken from the germline J gene. This chain connects TRBV13-3 to TRBJ2-5; TRBD2 aligns across 8 bases. The trim removed 4 bases at V and 0 bases at J, leaving 7 bases unmatched. The CDR3 extends over 16 amino acids. The germline V gene encodes CDR1 NNHDY and CDR2 SYVADS. Incomplete CDR3 DNA: TGTGCCAGCAGTTCAGACTGGGGAGTTAACCAAGACACCCAGTAC. This sequence encodes CASSSDWGVNQDTQY. The entire CDR3 protein is CASSSDWGVNQDTQYF.

This clone came up once. Gene names follow the mouse nomenclature. The CDR3 bases that were read are TGTGCCAGCAGTATTGGGCTGGGATCAAACACCCAGTAC. Its protein is CASSIGLGSNTQY. The entire CDR3 sequence reads CASSIGLGSNTQYF. The rearrangement joins TRBV19 to TRBJ2-5; tentative D call: TRBD2 (5 bases). The DNA ends 1 residue before the CDR3 does, and the rest of the CDR3 is filled in from the germline J gene. The CDR3 is 14 amino acids. Germline V lookup: CDR1 FNHDT, CDR2 SITEND (reference sequence). The V end lost 2 bases, the J end lost 7 bases, and 14 bases lay between the germline ends.

About this clone itself: Mouse gene names apply. The CDR3 is cut off 1 residue early in the read; its end comes from the germline J gene. This chain connects TRBV12-2 to TRBJ1-2; 11 bases are a match to TRBD1. The CDR3 runs 14 residues. Trimming took 0 bases from V and 4 from J; bases not matched to a gene: 0. The germline V gene has CDR1 SGHLS and CDR2 HYDKME. The CDR3 protein is CASSLGTGGSDYTF. The CDR3 bases that were read are TGTGCCAGCTCTCTCGGGACAGGGGGCTCCGACTACACC. Full variable domain (missing parts from reference TRBV12-2 and TRBJ1-2): NSGVVQSPRYIIKGKGERSILKCIPISGHLSVAWYQQTQGQELKFFIQHYDKMERDKGNLPSRFSVQQFDDYHSEMNMSALELEDSAVYFCASSLGTGGSDYTFGSGTRLLVI.

With regard to this clone: Here the gene names and germline are mouse. The CDR3 bases that were read are TGTGCCAGCAGTTTGGGACTGGGGGGATATGAACAGTAC. Its protein is CASSLGLGGYEQY. The whole CDR3 is CASSLGLGGYEQYF. V gene TRBV15 combines with J gene TRBJ2-7, with 12 bases lining up with TRBD2. The read halts 1 residue ahead of the CDR3 end, with the missing end drawn from the germline J gene. The junction had 1 base not matched to a gene; V was cut back by 3 bases and J by 4 bases. Germline CDR1 reads SGHND; CDR2 reads FRSKSL. The CDR3 spans 14 residues.

This clone has a handful of counts. A single base is all that separates this from a far larger clone, so a read error is likely. Gene names and germline match the mouse. Read sequence stops 1 residue before the CDR3 end, and the germline J gene provides the missing end. The same CDR3 arises from other DNA sequences in this sample as well. The chain is built from TRBV4 and TRBJ1-5; D gene unclear. The CDR3 contains 13 residues. From germline, CDR1 is LGHDT and CDR2 YNNKQL (reference sequence). The CDR3 reads CASSSTVNQAPLF. CDR3 bases read: TGCGCCAGCAGCTCAACAGTCAACCAGGCTCCGCTT.

A note on this clone: Gene names and germline match the mouse. The read gets to within 1 residue of the CDR3 end, and the germline J gene fills in the rest. The chain recombines TRBV5 with TRBJ1-1, with D unresolved. The ends were cut back, 4 bases at V and 1 base at J, with 7 bases in the middle. The CDR3 has 13 residues. Germline assignment: CDR1 LGHNA and CDR2 YNLKQL (reference sequence). The CDR3 bases that were read are TGTGCCAGCAGCCCGGACCGAAACACAGAAGTCTTC. Its protein product is CASSPDRNTEVF. The CDR3 reads in full as CASSPDRNTEVFF.

Details on this clone: These gene names are mouse names. The read gets to within 1 residue of the CDR3 end, and the germline J gene fills in the rest. V is TRBV24 and J is TRBJ1-6; D is uncertain. TRBJ1-6 is sorted into the ORF group, with uncertain function. The CDR3 totals 14 residues. Germline V gene lookup returns CDR1 KGHTA and CDR2 FRNEEI. Deletions cut 2 bases from V and 0 bases from J, with 2 bases between. CDR3 loop: CASSLSSYNSPLYF. The sequenced part of the CDR3 DNA is TGTGCCAGCAGTCTGAGTTCCTATAATTCGCCCCTCTAC.

To note about this clone: Gene names and germline match the mouse. The read ends 1 residue before the CDR3 terminus; that terminus is restored from the germline J gene. The chain recombines TRBV5 with TRBJ2-1; tentatively, D is TRBD1 (5 bases). CDR3 size: 14 residues. Trimming took 0 bases from V and 3 from J, leaving 6 bases between them. CDR1 and CDR2 from the germline V gene are LGHNA and YNLKQL (reference sequence). The CDR3 sequence is CASSQEDIYAEQFF. The DNA read from the CDR3 is TGTGCCAGCAGCCAAGAGGACATCTATGCTGAGCAGTTC.

This clone has only a few counts. The gene symbols are mouse symbols. Read coverage stops 1 residue before the CDR3 terminus; the germline J gene supplies the remainder. The chain has TRBV26 and TRBJ2-2, with D uncertain. Germline loops: CDR1 KGHPV, CDR2 FQNQEV (reference sequence). Trimming shortened V by 2 bases and J by 3 bases, and 7 bases separated the two germline ends. The CDR3 is 14 residues long. Incomplete CDR3 DNA: TGTGCCAGCAGTCTGGTCAGAGACACCGGGCAGCTCTAC. This gives the protein CASSLVRDTGQLY. The full CDR3 is CASSLVRDTGQLYF.

Regarding this clone: The listed genes are named as in mouse. The DNA read from the CDR3 is TGTGCCAGCAGCCGGGACAGGGGGGGAAATACGCTCTAT. It yields the protein CASSRDRGGNTLY. The CDR3 in full is CASSRDRGGNTLYF. V is TRBV3 and J is TRBJ1-3, with 11 bases identical to TRBD1. Read data end 1 residue before the CDR3 end; the end is taken from the germline J gene. The V gene end was trimmed by 5 bases and the J gene end by 4 bases; junction bases not matched to a gene: 1. The CDR3 totals 14 residues. Germline CDR1 reads SNHLY; CDR2 reads FYNGKV (reference sequence).

Points on this clone: Gene names are the mouse ones. The read ends 1 residue before the CDR3 terminus; that terminus is restored from the germline J gene. J is TRBJ2-1 and V is TRBV26; the D gene is possibly TRBD1 (6 bases). This CDR3 is 14 amino acids long. V was trimmed by 3 bases and J by 3 bases, leaving 9 bases between them. Germline V lookup: CDR1 KGHPV, CDR2 FQNQEV (reference sequence). Partial CDR3 DNA: TGTGCCAGCAGTCTCGGACAGCTCTATGCTGAGCAGTTC. This encodes CASSLGQLYAEQF. The full-length CDR3 reads as CASSLGQLYAEQFF.